This T cell receptor beta chain was documented in a study of CD8+ T cells in alopecia areata. Study as a whole: Tofacitinib administration to treated patients was oral, at 5 to 10 mg twice daily. Study outcomes and limitations: Scalp and blood retained many expanded lesional clones during tofacitinib. Affected scalp, especially in alopecia totalis/universalis, had a higher clonality than normal scalp did. Mice showed clearer TCR sharing than patients did, a gap that was possibly HLA-related.

Once RNA had been extracted, it was reverse transcribed into cDNA to act as the sequencing template. Data came from immunoSEQ multiplex PCR; TCRdb stores just in-frame clones and leaves some out. The sample lists 150,000 to 200,000 clones; more than 50% were seen once. Treatment here: oral pan-JAK inhibitor, 5-10 mg twice daily. Per germline, CDR1 SGHTA and CDR2 FQGTGA. The CDR3 runs 16 residues. Trimming removed 1 base at V and 0 bases at J, with 11 bases between. This clone was recorded a few times. Its specificity is unknown. This TCR came from a human donor with alopecia areata. The specimen was CD4+ T cells sorted from blood, collected at week 24, from a patient treated with tofacitinib. The chain joins TRBV7-3 to TRBJ2-3; a weak D match, TRBD1 (6 bases). CDR3 sequence reads: CASSLKGVKSTDTQYF. The CDR3 DNA reads TGTGCCAGCAGCTTAAAGGGGGTGAAAAGCACAGATACGCAGTATTTT.